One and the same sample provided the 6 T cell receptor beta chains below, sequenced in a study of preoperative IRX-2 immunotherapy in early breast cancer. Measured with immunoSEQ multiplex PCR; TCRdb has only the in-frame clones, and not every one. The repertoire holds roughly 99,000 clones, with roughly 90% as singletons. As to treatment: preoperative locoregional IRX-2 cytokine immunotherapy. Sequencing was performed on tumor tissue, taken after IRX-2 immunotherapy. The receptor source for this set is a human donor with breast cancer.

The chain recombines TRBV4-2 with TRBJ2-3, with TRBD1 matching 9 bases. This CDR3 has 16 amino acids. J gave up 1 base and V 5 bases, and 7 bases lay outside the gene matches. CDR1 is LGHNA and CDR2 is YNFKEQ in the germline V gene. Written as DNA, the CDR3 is TGTGCCAGCAGCTCCCGGGACAGGGATGGCACAGATACGCAGTATTTT. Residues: CASSSRDRDGTDTQYF.

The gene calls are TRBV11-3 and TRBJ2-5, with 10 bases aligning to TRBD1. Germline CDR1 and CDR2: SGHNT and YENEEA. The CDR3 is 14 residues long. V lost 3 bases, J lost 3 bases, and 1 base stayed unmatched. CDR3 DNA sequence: TGTGCCAGCAGCTTTGGGACAGGGGAAGAGACCCAGTACTTC. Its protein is CASSFGTGEETQYF.

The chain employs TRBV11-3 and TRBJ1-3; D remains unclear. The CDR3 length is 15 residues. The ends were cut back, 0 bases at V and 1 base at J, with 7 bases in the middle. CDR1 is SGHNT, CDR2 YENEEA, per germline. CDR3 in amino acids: CASSLDLGSGNTIYF. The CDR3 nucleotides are TGTGCCAGCAGCTTAGACCTGGGGTCTGGAAACACCATATATTTT.

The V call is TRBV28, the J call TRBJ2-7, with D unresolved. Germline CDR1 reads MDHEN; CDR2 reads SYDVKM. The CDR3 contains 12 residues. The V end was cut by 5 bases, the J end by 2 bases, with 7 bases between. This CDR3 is CASSLLAYEQYF. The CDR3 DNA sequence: TGTGCCAGCAGTCTCCTTGCCTACGAGCAGTACTTC.

The CDR3 region is CASNRQGREAFF. The CDR3 nucleotides are TGTGCCAGCAATCGACAGGGCCGTGAAGCTTTCTTT. V is TRBV28 and J is TRBJ1-1; TRBD1 aligns across 7 bases. The ends lost 7 bases at V and 7 bases at J; junction bases unmatched: 6. The CDR3 length is 12 residues. Germline assignment: CDR1 MDHEN and CDR2 SYDVKM.

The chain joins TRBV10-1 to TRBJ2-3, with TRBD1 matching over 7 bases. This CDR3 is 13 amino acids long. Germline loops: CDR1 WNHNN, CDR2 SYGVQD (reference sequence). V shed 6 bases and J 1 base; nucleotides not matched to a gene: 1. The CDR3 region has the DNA TGCGCCAGCAGCCAGGGGGGCACAGATACGCAGTATTTT. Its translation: CASSQGGTDTQYF.